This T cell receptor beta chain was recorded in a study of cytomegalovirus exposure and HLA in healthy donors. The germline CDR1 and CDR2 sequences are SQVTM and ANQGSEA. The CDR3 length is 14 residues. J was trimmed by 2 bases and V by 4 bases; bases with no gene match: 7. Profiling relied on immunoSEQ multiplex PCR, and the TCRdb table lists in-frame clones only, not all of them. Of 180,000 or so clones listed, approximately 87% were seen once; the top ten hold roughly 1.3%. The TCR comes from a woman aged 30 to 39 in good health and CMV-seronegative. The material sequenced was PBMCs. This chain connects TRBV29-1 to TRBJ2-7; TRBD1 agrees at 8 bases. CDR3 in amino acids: CSVVQGARAYEQYF. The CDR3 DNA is TGCAGCGTTGTCCAGGGGGCTAGGGCCTACGAGCAGTACTTC.